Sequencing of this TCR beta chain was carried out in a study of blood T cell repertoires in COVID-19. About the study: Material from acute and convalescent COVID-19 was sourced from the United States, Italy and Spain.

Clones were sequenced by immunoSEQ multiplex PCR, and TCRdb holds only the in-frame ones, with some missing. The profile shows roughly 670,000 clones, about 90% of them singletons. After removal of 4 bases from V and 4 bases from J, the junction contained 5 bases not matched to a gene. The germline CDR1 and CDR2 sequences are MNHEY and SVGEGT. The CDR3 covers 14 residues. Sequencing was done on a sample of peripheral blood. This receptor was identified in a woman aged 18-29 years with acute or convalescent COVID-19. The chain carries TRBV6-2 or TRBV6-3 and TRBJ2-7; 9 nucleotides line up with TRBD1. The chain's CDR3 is CASSSGTGIYEQYF. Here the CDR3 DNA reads TGTGCCAGCAGTTCCGGGACAGGGATATACGAGCAGTACTTC.